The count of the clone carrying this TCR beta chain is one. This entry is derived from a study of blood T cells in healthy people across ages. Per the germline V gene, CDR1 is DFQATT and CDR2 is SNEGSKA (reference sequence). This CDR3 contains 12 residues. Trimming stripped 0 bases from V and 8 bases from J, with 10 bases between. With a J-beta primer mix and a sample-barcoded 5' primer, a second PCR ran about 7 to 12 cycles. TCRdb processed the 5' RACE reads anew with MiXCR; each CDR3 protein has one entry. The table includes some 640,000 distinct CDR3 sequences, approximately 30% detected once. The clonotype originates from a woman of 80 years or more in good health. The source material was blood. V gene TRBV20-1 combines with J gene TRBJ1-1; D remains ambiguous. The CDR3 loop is CSARDLTEEAFF. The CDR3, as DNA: TGCAGTGCTAGAGATTTGACCGAGGAAGCTTTCTTT.